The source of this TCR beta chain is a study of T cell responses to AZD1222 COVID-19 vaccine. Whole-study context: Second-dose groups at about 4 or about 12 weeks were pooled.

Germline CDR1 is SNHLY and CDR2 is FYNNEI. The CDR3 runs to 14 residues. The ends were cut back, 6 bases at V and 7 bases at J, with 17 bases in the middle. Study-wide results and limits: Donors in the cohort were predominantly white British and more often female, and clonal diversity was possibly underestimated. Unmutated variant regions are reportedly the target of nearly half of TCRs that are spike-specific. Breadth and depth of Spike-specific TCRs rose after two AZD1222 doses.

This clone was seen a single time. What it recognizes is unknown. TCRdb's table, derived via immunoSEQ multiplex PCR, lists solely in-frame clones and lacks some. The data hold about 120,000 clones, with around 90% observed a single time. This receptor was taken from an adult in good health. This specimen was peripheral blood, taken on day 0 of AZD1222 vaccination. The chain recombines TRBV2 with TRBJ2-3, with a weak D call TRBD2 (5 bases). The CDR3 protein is CASRPSGRAYTQYF. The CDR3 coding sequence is TGTGCCAGCAGGCCCAGTGGGCGGGCCTATACGCAGTATTTT.